A selection of T cell receptor beta chains follows, all from one sample in a study of CD8 T cells in Susac syndrome. Each CDR3 protein is one row after TCRdb ran MiXCR on the immunoSEQ multiplex PCR reads. The sample shows 170,000 or so distinct CDR3 sequences, about 95% of them seen only once. What was sequenced was CD8+ T cells from PBMCs. The receptors were gathered from a human donor with multiple sclerosis. CDR3s include the opening cysteine and the closing phenylalanine or tryptophan. A D gene is named only where the DNA matches it firmly. Clone size appears in some rows only: once, few, many, or a class for an expanded clone.

j_call: TRBJ2-1
d_call: -
clone_size: -
v_call: TRBV29-1
cdr3_nt: TGCAGCGTTCCACGGGGGCGGGAGATGATTGAGCAGTTCTTC
cdr3_aa: CSVPRGREMIEQFF

j_call: TRBJ2-2
d_call: -
clone_size: once
v_call: TRBV4-1
cdr3_nt: TGCGCCAGCAGCCAATCGATAGCGGGGGAGCTGTTTTTT
cdr3_aa: CASSQSIAGELFF

j_call: TRBJ1-1
d_call: TRBD1
clone_size: -
v_call: TRBV12-3/TRBV12-4
cdr3_nt: TGTGCCAGCATGAGGACAGGCGGCACTGAAGCTTTCTTT
cdr3_aa: CASMRTGGTEAFF

j_call: TRBJ1-1
d_call: -
clone_size: -
v_call: TRBV20-1
cdr3_nt: TGCAGTGCTCGGGACCCTGGGGGGACTGAAGCTTTCTTT
cdr3_aa: CSARDPGGTEAFF

j_call: TRBJ2-1
d_call: -
clone_size: -
v_call: TRBV27
cdr3_nt: TGTGCCGCTGGAAGGCAACACAATGAGCAGTTCTTC
cdr3_aa: CAAGRQHNEQFF

j_call: TRBJ1-1
d_call: -
clone_size: -
v_call: TRBV9
cdr3_nt: TGTGCCAGCAGCGTAGAAGAGCGGAACACTGAAGCTTTCTTT
cdr3_aa: CASSVEERNTEAFF

j_call: TRBJ1-5
d_call: TRBD1
clone_size: -
v_call: TRBV20-1
cdr3_nt: TGCAGTGCCGCACGGATAACAGGGGGCGCGGGTGAGATCGATCAGCCCCAGCATTTT
cdr3_aa: CSAARITGGAGEIDQPQHF

j_call: TRBJ2-5
d_call: -
clone_size: -
v_call: TRBV9
cdr3_nt: TGTGCCAGCAGTCCCCCCCCGGCCATCGTTGAGACCCAGTACTTC
cdr3_aa: CASSPPPAIVETQYF

j_call: TRBJ2-7
d_call: TRBD1
clone_size: -
v_call: TRBV10-3
cdr3_nt: TGTGCCATCAGTGAGGGACAGGGCTTCTCCGAGCAGTACTTC
cdr3_aa: CAISEGQGFSEQYF

j_call: TRBJ2-1
d_call: -
clone_size: -
v_call: TRBV7-3
cdr3_nt: TGTGCCAGCAGCTTGGGACTTGGCTCCTACAATGAGCAGTTCTTC
cdr3_aa: CASSLGLGSYNEQFF

j_call: TRBJ2-1
d_call: TRBD1
clone_size: -
v_call: TRBV27
cdr3_nt: TGTGCCAGCAGTTGGCCGGACAGGTACAATGAGCAGTTCTTC
cdr3_aa: CASSWPDRYNEQFF

j_call: TRBJ2-5
d_call: TRBD1
clone_size: -
v_call: TRBV10-3
cdr3_nt: TGTGCCATCAGTGGCGACAGGGGGCACCAAGAGACCCAGTACTTC
cdr3_aa: CAISGDRGHQETQYF

j_call: TRBJ2-7
d_call: TRBD1
clone_size: -
v_call: TRBV29-1
cdr3_nt: TGCAGCGTTGGGGGACAGACTTACGAGCAGTACTTC
cdr3_aa: CSVGGQTYEQYF

j_call: TRBJ1-1
d_call: -
clone_size: -
v_call: TRBV13
cdr3_nt: TGTGCCAGCAGCTTCGACCCACTGGGTGCGGGGAACACTGAAGCTTTCTTT
cdr3_aa: CASSFDPLGAGNTEAFF

j_call: TRBJ2-4
d_call: -
clone_size: -
v_call: TRBV15
cdr3_nt: TGTGCCACCAGCACCCAGGGGAGCGGTACCAAAAACATTCAGTACTTC
cdr3_aa: CATSTQGSGTKNIQYF

j_call: TRBJ2-7
d_call: TRBD1
clone_size: -
v_call: TRBV11-2
cdr3_nt: TGTGCCAGCAGCGGTAGACAGGGAGAGTACGAGCAGTACTTC
cdr3_aa: CASSGRQGEYEQYF

j_call: TRBJ1-3
d_call: -
clone_size: -
v_call: TRBV15
cdr3_nt: TGTGCCACCAGCAGAGATCGCGGTTCGAACACCATATATTTT
cdr3_aa: CATSRDRGSNTIYF

j_call: TRBJ1-1
d_call: -
clone_size: -
v_call: TRBV11-1
cdr3_nt: TGTGCCAGCAGCTTAGAAGAGGCGGCTGAAGCTTTCTTT
cdr3_aa: CASSLEEAAEAFF

j_call: TRBJ1-2
d_call: -
clone_size: -
v_call: TRBV9
cdr3_nt: TGTGCCAGCAGCTCGCGGTATGAGCCGAGCACCTTC
cdr3_aa: CASSSRYEPSTF

j_call: TRBJ2-1
d_call: -
clone_size: -
v_call: TRBV7-9
cdr3_nt: TGTGCCAGCAGCTCCTCCCCCTCGTACAATGAGCAGTTCTTC
cdr3_aa: CASSSSPSYNEQFF

j_call: TRBJ2-1
d_call: TRBD2
clone_size: few
v_call: TRBV29-1
cdr3_nt: TGCAGCGTTGAAGATCTTACGTTGGCGGGAGGTCCTAATGAGCAGTTCTTC
cdr3_aa: CSVEDLTLAGGPNEQFF

j_call: TRBJ2-5
d_call: TRBD2
clone_size: -
v_call: TRBV6-6
cdr3_nt: TGTGCCAGCAGTACAGCGGGGTACCAAGAGACCCAGTACTTC
cdr3_aa: CASSTAGYQETQYF

j_call: TRBJ2-2
d_call: TRBD1
clone_size: -
v_call: TRBV2
cdr3_nt: TGTGCCAGCAGTGGTGACAGGGGTGACACCGGGGAGCTGTTTTTT
cdr3_aa: CASSGDRGDTGELFF

j_call: TRBJ2-7
d_call: -
clone_size: -
v_call: TRBV3-1
cdr3_nt: TGTGCCAGCAGCCCCTCATGGGGGGCGCGTTCCTACGAGCAGTACTTC
cdr3_aa: CASSPSWGARSYEQYF

j_call: TRBJ2-1
d_call: TRBD2
clone_size: -
v_call: TRBV12-3/TRBV12-4
cdr3_nt: TGCGCCAGCAGCAAAGGGACTATCTACAATGAGCAGTTCTTC
cdr3_aa: CASSKGTIYNEQFF

j_call: TRBJ2-5
d_call: TRBD2
clone_size: -
v_call: TRBV28
cdr3_nt: TGTGCCAGCAGTTTATTCGTCGGCGGGAGTCCGCAAGAGACCCAGTACTTC
cdr3_aa: CASSLFVGGSPQETQYF

j_call: TRBJ2-7
d_call: -
clone_size: -
v_call: TRBV4-1
cdr3_nt: TGCGCCAGCAGCCAAGCACCGGGGGTCCTCTACGAGCAGTACTTC
cdr3_aa: CASSQAPGVLYEQYF

j_call: TRBJ1-1
d_call: TRBD1
clone_size: -
v_call: TRBV20-1
cdr3_nt: TGCAGTGCTAGAGGTCCGGGACAGGCCCGAGAAGCTTTCTTT
cdr3_aa: CSARGPGQAREAFF

j_call: TRBJ1-3
d_call: -
clone_size: -
v_call: TRBV11-2
cdr3_nt: TGTGCCAGCAGCTTATCCCCAGACTCTGGAAACACCATATATTTT
cdr3_aa: CASSLSPDSGNTIYF

j_call: TRBJ1-2
d_call: TRBD1
clone_size: -
v_call: TRBV4-1
cdr3_nt: TGCGCCAGCAGCCAAGGGACAGGGATCGGCTACACCTTC
cdr3_aa: CASSQGTGIGYTF

j_call: TRBJ2-1
d_call: -
clone_size: -
v_call: TRBV13
cdr3_nt: TGTGCCAGCAGCTTAGAGGGTGGTGGGAGAGACAATGAGCAGTTCTTC
cdr3_aa: CASSLEGGGRDNEQFF

j_call: TRBJ2-1
d_call: TRBD2
clone_size: once
v_call: TRBV12-3/TRBV12-4
cdr3_nt: TGTGCCAGCAGTTTACTAGCGGGAACGTCCAATGAGCAGTTCTTC
cdr3_aa: CASSLLAGTSNEQFF

j_call: TRBJ1-2
d_call: -
clone_size: -
v_call: TRBV12-3/TRBV12-4
cdr3_nt: TGTGCCAGCAGTTCTCGGAGGCACGATGGCTACACCTTC
cdr3_aa: CASSSRRHDGYTF

j_call: TRBJ2-7
d_call: TRBD1
clone_size: -
v_call: TRBV28
cdr3_nt: TGTGCCAGCAGTTTCCCAGGGGGCTACGAGCAGTACTTC
cdr3_aa: CASSFPGGYEQYF

j_call: TRBJ2-3
d_call: -
clone_size: -
v_call: TRBV7-9
cdr3_nt: TGTGCCCTCGAGCCAGGAGGCACAGATACGCAGTATTTT
cdr3_aa: CALEPGGTDTQYF

j_call: TRBJ2-1
d_call: -
clone_size: -
v_call: TRBV2
cdr3_nt: TGTGCCAGCAGTGACGTTCGGAGCCTGGGGTGGGGACCCCAGCGTGCACCCCGTAACAATGAGCAGTTCTTC
cdr3_aa: CASSDVRSLGWGPQRAPRNNEQFF

j_call: TRBJ2-1
d_call: -
clone_size: -
v_call: TRBV27
cdr3_nt: TGTGCCAGCAGCGCGGGCTCCTACAATGAGCAGTTCTTC
cdr3_aa: CASSAGSYNEQFF

j_call: TRBJ1-2
d_call: TRBD1
clone_size: -
v_call: TRBV29-1
cdr3_nt: TGCAGCGTCCGGGGGGACAGCAACTATGGCTACACCTTC
cdr3_aa: CSVRGDSNYGYTF

j_call: TRBJ2-7
d_call: -
clone_size: -
v_call: TRBV20-1
cdr3_nt: TGCAGTGCTAGTGTGGGAGTTAGCTCCTACGAGCAGTACTTC
cdr3_aa: CSASVGVSSYEQYF

j_call: TRBJ2-7
d_call: -
clone_size: -
v_call: TRBV7-6
cdr3_nt: TGTGCCAGCAGCCCCGCTCTCGGCTACGAGCAGTACTTC
cdr3_aa: CASSPALGYEQYF

j_call: TRBJ1-1
d_call: -
clone_size: -
v_call: TRBV12-5
cdr3_nt: TGTGCTAGTGGTTTACACGGACTGAACACTGAAGCTTTCTTT
cdr3_aa: CASGLHGLNTEAFF

j_call: TRBJ2-4
d_call: -
clone_size: -
v_call: TRBV7-9
cdr3_nt: TGTGCCAGCAGCTCAGGGGACCAACAGTACTTC
cdr3_aa: CASSSGDQQYF

j_call: TRBJ2-7
d_call: -
clone_size: -
v_call: TRBV27
cdr3_nt: TGTGCCAGCAGTTTATGGGCCAGGGTGCGGGACGAGCAGTACTTC
cdr3_aa: CASSLWARVRDEQYF

j_call: TRBJ2-7
d_call: -
clone_size: -
v_call: TRBV2
cdr3_nt: TGTGCCAGCAGTGATCTCTGGAGTAACTACGAGCAGTACTTC
cdr3_aa: CASSDLWSNYEQYF

j_call: TRBJ1-4
d_call: -
clone_size: -
v_call: TRBV29-1
cdr3_nt: TGCAGCGCTCAAGGAGAAAAACTGTTTTTT
cdr3_aa: CSAQGEKLFF

j_call: TRBJ2-1
d_call: -
clone_size: once
v_call: TRBV18
cdr3_nt: TGTGCCAGTGCTGAACGCGCTACCGAGCAGTTCTTC
cdr3_aa: CASAERATEQFF

j_call: TRBJ1-1
d_call: -
clone_size: -
v_call: TRBV20-1
cdr3_nt: TGCAGTGCTAGAGTGAATACAGGGACTGAAGCTTTCTTT
cdr3_aa: CSARVNTGTEAFF

j_call: TRBJ2-1
d_call: TRBD2
clone_size: -
v_call: TRBV7-9
cdr3_nt: TGTGCCAGCAGTCCGAGCGTACTAGCGGGGGCCACCAATGAGCAGTTCTTC
cdr3_aa: CASSPSVLAGATNEQFF

j_call: TRBJ2-7
d_call: TRBD2
clone_size: -
v_call: TRBV28
cdr3_nt: TGTGCCAGCAGTATCGCGGGAGTCCCCTACGAGCAGTACTTC
cdr3_aa: CASSIAGVPYEQYF